The entry that follows covers one TCR beta chain sequence. The data were obtained in a study of control samples from healthy donors and cancer patients. Sequencing was performed with immunoSEQ multiplex PCR; in TCRdb, only in-frame clones are kept and a portion is missing. The sample holds about 130,000 clones, 92% seen once. Trimming took 4 bases from V and 5 from J; bases not matched to a gene: 6. The CDR3 has 15 residues. Germline CDR1 and CDR2: LGHDT and YNNKEL (reference sequence). Sequencing used blood. The chain recombines TRBV3-1 (or the pseudogene TRBV3-2) with TRBJ1-5, with 9 bases identical to TRBD1. This sequence originates from a woman aged 45-60 years in good health. In nucleotides, the CDR3 is TGTGCCAGCAGCCCGGGGACAGGGAGCTATCAGCCCCAGCATTTT. Residues: CASSPGTGSYQPQHF.